This is a list of T cell receptor beta chains from one sample in a study of B cell selection in AIRE deficiency. Sequenced by immunoSEQ multiplex PCR; TCRdb stores in-frame clones only, minus some. In the table there are around 20,000 clones, about 95% of which are singletons. The sample was Tregs sorted from PBMCs. The receptors derive from a human donor with AIRE deficiency. CDR3s include the opening cysteine and the closing phenylalanine or tryptophan. D genes are given only for firm matches.

V gene	J gene	D gene	CDR3 protein
TRBV10-3	TRBJ1-3	TRBD1	CAISALGTGGSGNTIYF
TRBV5-6	TRBJ2-5	TRBD2	CASSGLAGVVETQYF
TRBV28	TRBJ1-5	NA	CASNRGIFNQPQHF
TRBV27	TRBJ2-1	TRBD1	CASSPRQGALNEQFF
TRBV4-3	TRBJ1-3	NA	CASSQDSGPGNTIYF
TRBV4-2	TRBJ2-2	TRBD1	CASSLVGQVNTGELFF
TRBV7-8	TRBJ2-1	TRBD2	CASSLPLAGVFQDAVFF
TRBV6-5	TRBJ1-2	TRBD1	CASSATRQGLKGYTF
TRBV5-4	TRBJ2-7	NA	CASSPPGGGPTYEQYF
TRBV4-1	TRBJ2-7	NA	CASSRSVFYEQYF
TRBV18	TRBJ2-3	NA	CASSPLYSSTDTQYF
TRBV30	TRBJ1-1	NA	CACNPEAFF
TRBV5-1	TRBJ2-1	TRBD2	CASRRGLANNEQFF
TRBV2	TRBJ2-5	NA	CASSPQETQYF
TRBV30	TRBJ2-1	NA	CAWRGGPYNEQFF
TRBV6-5	TRBJ1-4	NA	CASSLTGSFEKLFF
TRBV14	TRBJ2-1	TRBD2	CASSLRGGGGLYNEQFF
TRBV11-2	TRBJ2-3	NA	CASSTTQNTQYF
TRBV5-8	TRBJ1-3	NA	CASSLSSDSGNTIYF
TRBV18	TRBJ2-1	NA	CASSRGLVVDNEQFF
TRBV6-6	TRBJ2-2	NA	CASSFTGDPTGELFF
TRBV4-1	TRBJ1-4	NA	CASSQHMAKKLFF
TRBV6-5	TRBJ1-2	NA	CASSYKAGDYGYTF
TRBV28	TRBJ1-4	NA	CASAIIGEYEKLFF
TRBV19	TRBJ2-6	NA	CASSPELGSGANVLTF
TRBV6-1	TRBJ1-4	NA	CASSEGTVGGEKLFF
TRBV5-1	TRBJ2-5	NA	CASSLEVGQTQYF
TRBV25-1	TRBJ1-4	NA	CASSSLTALNEKLFF
TRBV18	TRBJ2-7	NA	CASSSSLFLYEQYF
TRBV4-1	TRBJ2-6	NA	CASSRSGSATSGANVLTF
TRBV6-5	TRBJ1-6	NA	CASSYILNREAPLHF
TRBV28	NA	NA	CASSRSVRNEQYF
TRBV10-3	TRBJ2-7	NA	CAISSRTSTYEQYF
TRBV29-1	TRBJ1-5	NA	CSVAEQGNQPQHF